The 25 T cell receptor beta chains reported below all come from one sample, sequenced in a study of graft-versus-host responses after intestinal transplantation. These TCRs' antigens remain unknown. Using immunoSEQ multiplex PCR, the repertoire was profiled, and TCRdb retains in-frame clones only, with some absent. The sample shows roughly 73,000 clones, around 86% of them seen only once. Sequenced here: unstimulated CD8+ T cells sorted from spleen or lymph node cells, sampled before transplant. The receptor set was obtained from a human donor who was the organ donor for an intestinal transplant.

The CDR3 sequence: CASSDVGGGELFF. The CDR3 nucleotides read TGTGCCAGCAGTGACGTAGGCGGCGGGGAGCTGTTTTTT. This chain connects TRBV6-4 to TRBJ2-2, with D unclear. This CDR3 comprises 13 residues. V shed 2 bases and J shed 7 bases, with 8 bases lying between them. Germline CDR1 reads MRHNA; CDR2 reads SNTAGT.

By sample fraction, this clone is medium-sized (0.01 to 0.1%). The chain links TRBV2 to TRBJ1-2; no firm D call. This CDR3 is 16 amino acids long. Looked up from germline, CDR1 is SNHLY and CDR2 is FYNNEI. Trimming removed 1 base from V and 8 bases from J, with 20 bases in between. The CDR3 DNA reads TGTGCCAGCAGTGAAGGTCTTGGGGAACCGCCTGCGGGCTACACCTTC. Translating it yields CASSEGLGEPPAGYTF.

The V and J genes are TRBV28 and TRBJ1-2, with a possible D match to TRBD1 (5 bases). Germline loops: CDR1 MDHEN, CDR2 SYDVKM. Trimming took 5 bases from V and 6 from J, leaving 16 bases between them. The CDR3 consists of 14 residues. CDR3: CASSPRGLMDGYTF. CDR3 nucleotide sequence: TGTGCCAGCAGTCCGCGGGGACTAATGGATGGCTACACCTTC.

CDR3 sequence (DNA): TGTGCCTGGACGACAGGGAAGATCTACGAGCAGTACTTC. Its protein is CAWTTGKIYEQYF. The chain carries TRBV30 and TRBJ2-7; 7 bases align to TRBD1. V dropped 4 bases and J dropped 3; count of bases not matched to a gene: 6. This CDR3 has 13 residues. The germline CDR1 and CDR2 sequences are GTSNPN and SVGIG (reference sequence). The entire variable domain, with the rest obtained from reference TRBV30 and TRBJ2-7, is as follows: SQTIHQWPATLVQPVGSPLSLECTVEGTSNPNLYWYRQAAGRGLQLLFYSVGIGQISSEVPQNLSASRPQDRQFILSSKKLLLSDSGFYLCAWTTGKIYEQYFGPGTRLTVT.

V is TRBV7-2 and J is TRBJ2-2; no clear D gene. CDR1 is SGHTA and CDR2 is FQGNSA in the germline V gene. The length of the CDR3 is 13 residues. V was cut by 1 base and J by 6 bases, with 6 bases left in between. The CDR3 DNA reads TGTGCCAGCAGCTTAGGGCTCGCCGGGGAGCTGTTTTTT. As protein: CASSLGLAGELFF.

This clone has just one count. The CDR3 DNA is TGTGCCAGCGGGCAAGAGGTGACAGGGGCCCAGCCCCAGCATTTT. Translated, it gives CASGQEVTGAQPQHF. This sequence joins TRBV6-1 and TRBJ1-5, with 8 bases fitting TRBD1. Looked up from germline, CDR1 is MNHNS and CDR2 is SASEGT. The V segment lost 8 bases and the J segment 7 bases; nucleotides outside the gene matches: 13. This CDR3 is 15 amino acids long.

The J gene is TRBJ2-2, the V gene TRBV27; no clear D gene. Trimming stripped 3 bases from V and 1 base from J, with 15 bases between. Germline CDR1 is MNHEY and CDR2 is SMNVEV (reference sequence). This CDR3 region has 17 residues. CDR3 bases: TGTGCCAGCAGTTTCTGGGCAGGATCGGTGAACACCGGGGAGCTGTTTTTT. This sequence encodes CASSFWAGSVNTGELFF.

This clone occurred once. The rearrangement uses TRBV30 and TRBJ1-2; D is ambiguous. With 3 bases removed from V and 4 bases from J, the gap between germline ends came to 12 bases. Germline V CDR1 and CDR2: GTSNPN, SVGIG (reference sequence). This CDR3 is built from 13 residues. The CDR3 spells CAWSPTAGYGYTF. The CDR3 DNA reads TGTGCCTGGAGCCCCACGGCCGGCTATGGCTACACCTTC.

V is TRBV29-1 and J is TRBJ1-3; D uncertain. V shed 7 bases and J shed 7 bases, with 14 bases lying between them. From germline, CDR1 is SQVTM and CDR2 ANQGSEA. The CDR3 length is 12 residues. The CDR3: CSAGMLRNTIYF. The CDR3 DNA sequence: TGCAGCGCTGGTATGCTCCGGAACACCATATATTTT.

J is TRBJ2-7 and V is TRBV6-1; possibly TRBD2 for D (5 bases). This CDR3 is built from 15 residues. Germline V gene data show CDR1 as MNHNS and CDR2 as SASEGT. Trimming removed 3 bases at V and 0 bases at J, with 12 bases between. CDR3 sequence (DNA): TGTGCCAGCAGTGAGACCCTTGAGGGCTCCTACGAGCAGTACTTC. Translation: CASSETLEGSYEQYF.

The rearrangement joins TRBV7-9 to TRBJ2-1; 9 positions agree with TRBD1. V lost 6 bases and J lost 6; bases outside the gene matches: 6. The CDR3 is 14 amino acids. Germline values: CDR1 SEHNR, CDR2 FQNEAQ (reference sequence). This CDR3 is CASSHRDRVNEQFF. The CDR3 DNA sequence: TGTGCCAGCAGTCACCGGGACAGGGTCAATGAGCAGTTCTTC.

This clone was seen a single time. Here the CDR3 reads CSVVSPASYEQYF. The CDR3 nucleotides read TGCAGCGTTGTATCTCCCGCTTCCTACGAGCAGTACTTC. The rearrangement uses TRBV29-1 and TRBJ2-7, with D uncertain. The CDR3 loop spans 13 amino acids. The V and J ends lost 4 bases and 1 base respectively, with 11 bases between them. The germline V gene encodes CDR1 SQVTM and CDR2 ANQGSEA.

Only one count was recorded for this clone. The chain couples TRBV7-9 to TRBJ2-3; the D gene is possibly TRBD2 (6 bases). The germline V gene has CDR1 SEHNR and CDR2 FQNEAQ (reference sequence). CDR3 length: 19 amino acids. The ends were cut back, 5 bases at V and 2 bases at J, with 26 bases in the middle. The CDR3 bases are TGTGCCAGCAGCACCGGGGGTGGGTGGGGACGAAATCCCACAGATACGCAGTATTTT. Translation: CASSTGGGWGRNPTDTQYF.

This rearrangement joins TRBV27 to TRBJ1-2, with 9 bases matching TRBD1. Trimming cost V 6 bases and J 6 bases; bases outside gene matches: 11. The CDR3 sequence is 15 residues long. The V gene's germline CDR1 is MNHEY and CDR2 SMNVEV (reference sequence). The CDR3 DNA reads TGTGCCAGCAGCTTGACCCGGGACAGGGTCGATGGCTACACCTTC. It codes for CASSLTRDRVDGYTF.

The chain has TRBV27 and TRBJ2-7, with D unclear. CDR3 length equals 13 residues. CDR1 is MNHEY and CDR2 is SMNVEV in the germline V gene (reference sequence). V dropped 4 bases and J dropped 6 bases, with 13 bases sitting between them. CDR3 sequence reads: CASSYTPTGEQYF. The DNA of the CDR3 is TGTGCCAGCAGTTATACCCCTACGGGCGAGCAGTACTTC.

This clone turned up a few times. This rearrangement joins TRBV16 to TRBJ1-3, with a possible D match to TRBD1 (5 bases). The V and J ends lost 0 bases and 2 bases respectively, with 8 bases between them. This CDR3 region has 15 residues. Germline V gene data show CDR1 as KGHSY and CDR2 as FQNENV. The CDR3 reads CASSQSGVPGNTIYF. DNA for the CDR3: TGTGCCAGCAGCCAATCGGGGGTCCCTGGAAACACCATATATTTT.

The J gene is TRBJ2-5, the V gene TRBV4-1, with 10 bases identical to TRBD1. V shed 4 bases and J 5 bases; nucleotides not matched to a gene: 13. Germline-derived CDR1 and CDR2 are MGHRA and YSYEKL. CDR3 length: 17 residues. The CDR3 reads CASSLYPGGTGEETQYF. The CDR3 DNA reads as TGCGCCAGCAGCCTCTACCCCGGCGGGACAGGGGAGGAGACCCAGTACTTC.

This chain connects TRBV6-6 to TRBJ2-2, with D possibly being TRBD1 (5 bases). CDR1 MNHNY and CDR2 SVGAGI come from the germline V gene (reference sequence). Between the trimmed V and J ends, which lost 6 bases and 2 bases, there was a span of 10 bases. The CDR3 has 14 residues. CDR3 DNA sequence: TGTGCCAGCAGCGAGACAGTCAACACCGGGGAGCTGTTTTTT. As protein: CASSETVNTGELFF.

This clone was recorded once. The chain recombines TRBV5-6 with TRBJ2-2; 10 nucleotides align to TRBD2. The CDR3 sequence is 18 residues long. Trimming cost V 0 bases and J 0 bases; bases outside gene matches: 5. Germline values: CDR1 SGHDT, CDR2 YYEEEE. The CDR3: CASSLVGLATTNTGELFF. Written as DNA, the CDR3 is TGTGCCAGCAGCTTGGTGGGACTAGCGACTACGAACACCGGGGAGCTGTTTTTT.

The genes are TRBV7-8 and TRBJ2-1; 14 nucleotides agree with TRBD2. The CDR3 has 21 residues. V dropped 1 base and J dropped 7; count of bases not matched to a gene: 18. CDR1 SGHVS and CDR2 FQNEAQ come from the germline V gene. The CDR3 reads CASSLDPVPWGLAGVRNEQFF. Here the CDR3 DNA reads TGTGCCAGCAGCTTAGACCCCGTGCCCTGGGGACTAGCGGGGGTGAGGAATGAGCAGTTCTTC.

The chain uses TRBV27 and TRBJ1-5; TRBD1 agrees at 8 bases. The germline V gene encodes CDR1 MNHEY and CDR2 SMNVEV (reference sequence). This CDR3 has 14 amino acids. V trimming: 3 bases; J trimming: 6 bases; junction bases outside the gene matches: 4. In DNA form, the CDR3 reads TGTGCCAGCAGTTTCGAACAGGGGGGTCAGCCCCAGCATTTT. Amino acid sequence: CASSFEQGGQPQHF.

The genes are TRBV6-1 and TRBJ1-2, with D possibly matching TRBD1 (5 bases). The CDR3 runs to 17 residues. V lost 3 bases to trimming and J lost 3 bases, with 20 bases between them. Germline values: CDR1 MNHNS, CDR2 SASEGT. This CDR3 reads CASSDSDSAAWHYGYTF. CDR3 DNA sequence: TGTGCCAGCAGTGACAGTGACAGCGCAGCCTGGCACTATGGCTACACCTTC.

V usage is TRBV6-1 and J usage is TRBJ1-6; D is unresolved. CDR3 size: 15 residues. V shed 5 bases and J shed 7 bases, with 15 bases lying between them. CDR1 is MNHNS and CDR2 is SASEGT in the germline V gene. The CDR3 region has the DNA TGTGCCAGCAGTTTCGTCAAAGGGAGGAATTCACCCCTCCACTTT. Amino acid sequence: CASSFVKGRNSPLHF.

V and J are TRBV29-1 and TRBJ2-3; the match to TRBD2 covers 9 bases. Germline CDR1 and CDR2: SQVTM and ANQGSEA. Germline trimming cut 6 bases from V and 2 bases from J; bases unmatched to any gene: 3. This CDR3 has 13 residues. The CDR3 coding sequence is TGCAGCGTGAGCGGGGGGTACACAGATACGCAGTATTTT. Translation: CSVSGGYTDTQYF.

The CDR3, as DNA: TGTGCCAGCAGCACGTTCGGCTACACCTTC. The encoded protein is CASSTFGYTF. V and J are TRBV21-1 and TRBJ1-2. TRBV21-1 is classified as a pseudogene. The CDR3 extends over 10 amino acids.